This T cell receptor (beta chain) was identified in a study of response to subunit inactivated influenza vaccine. At least ten counts were recorded for this clonotype. The CDR3 runs to 11 residues. With 5 bases removed from V and 6 bases from J, the gap between germline ends came to 8 bases. Germline V gives CDR1 MNHEY, CDR2 SVGEGT. TCRdb re-called the RT-PCR reads through MiXCR, storing one row per CDR3 protein. The sample comprises 500,000 to 600,000 distinct CDR3 sequences, 12% of which are singletons, and 10% rests with the top ten. The chain joins TRBV6-2 or TRBV6-3 to TRBJ2-7, with a possible D match to TRBD1 (6 bases). This specimen consisted of PBMCs from blood, obtained on the day of vaccination. The clonotype comes from a man in his fifties who received an inactivated influenza vaccine. The DNA for the CDR3 is TGTGCCAGCAGTGACAGGTTCGAGCAGTACTTC. This gives the protein CASSDRFEQYF.